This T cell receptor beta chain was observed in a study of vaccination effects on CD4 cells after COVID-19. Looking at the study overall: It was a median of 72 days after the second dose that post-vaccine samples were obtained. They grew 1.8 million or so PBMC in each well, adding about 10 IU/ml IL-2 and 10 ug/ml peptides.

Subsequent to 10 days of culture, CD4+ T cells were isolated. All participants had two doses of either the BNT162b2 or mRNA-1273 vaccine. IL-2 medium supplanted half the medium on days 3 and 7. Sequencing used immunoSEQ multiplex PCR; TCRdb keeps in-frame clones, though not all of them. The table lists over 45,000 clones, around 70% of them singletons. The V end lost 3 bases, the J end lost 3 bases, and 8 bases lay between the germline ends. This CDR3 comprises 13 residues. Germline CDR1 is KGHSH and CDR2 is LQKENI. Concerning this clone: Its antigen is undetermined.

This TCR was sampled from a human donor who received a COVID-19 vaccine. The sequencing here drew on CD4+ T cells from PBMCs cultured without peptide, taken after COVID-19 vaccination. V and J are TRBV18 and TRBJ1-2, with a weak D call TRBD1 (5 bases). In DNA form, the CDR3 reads TGTGCCAGCTCACCCAGGGAGGACTATGGCTACACCTTC. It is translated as CASSPREDYGYTF. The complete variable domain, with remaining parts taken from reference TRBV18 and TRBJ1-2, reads NAGVMQNPRHLVRRRGQEARLRCSPMKGHSHVYWYRQLPEEGLKFMVYLQKENIIDESGMPKERFSAEFPKEGPSILRIQQVVRGDSAAYFCASSPREDYGYTFGSGTRLTVV.